The source of this T cell receptor (beta chain) is a study of CXCR3-negative and CXCR3-positive naive CD8 T cells. Broader study findings: TRB CDR3 hydrophobicity was greater in CXCR3-positive naive cells than in CXCR3-negative naive cells. Memory CD8+ cells had much lower diversity, and both naive subsets had comparably high diversity.

A remark on this clonotype: Its antigen is undetermined.

UMI labels and 5' RACE were used to prepare the TRB cDNA libraries. TCRdb reprocessed the 5' RACE reads, keeping one entry per CDR3 protein, no DNA. This sample's clone table lists over 100,000 distinct CDR3 sequences. The germline V gene has CDR1 MGHRA and CDR2 YSYEKL. This CDR3 has 15 amino acids. The chain employs TRBV4-1 and TRBJ1-1. The clonotype comes from a human donor in good health. Some clones in this sample may be carry-over from other donors' samples. Material: naive CXCR3+ CD8+ T cells from blood. Regarding subset: CD45RO-CCR7+CD27+CD95- naive CD8+ T cells expressing CXCR3 (TNR3+). The CDR3 sequence: CASRDSGILNTEAFF.